This T cell receptor (beta chain) was sequenced during a study of cytomegalovirus exposure and HLA in healthy donors. The CDR3 runs to 15 residues. Germline loops: CDR1 KGHSH, CDR2 LQKENI. V lost 5 bases to trimming and J lost 0 bases, with 10 bases between them. As to this clone: Its target is unknown.

Findings and limits, study-wide: Near-uniform donor sequencing depth was presumed by presence/absence analyses.

This PCR relied on a set of 60 Vbeta primers and 13 Jbeta primers. Clones were read by immunoSEQ multiplex PCR, and TCRdb kept only the in-frame ones, dropping some. Of approximately 110,000 clones listed, more than 65% are singletons. The sample was PBMCs. This clonotype was sampled from a human donor in good health. The V and J genes are TRBV18 and TRBJ2-2; D possibly corresponds to TRBD1 (6 bases). The CDR3: CASSSGTTNTGELFF. As DNA, the CDR3 is TGTGCCAGCTCATCCGGGACAACGAACACCGGGGAGCTGTTTTTT.